This T cell receptor beta chain comes out of a study of blood T cell repertoires in COVID-19. The table came from immunoSEQ multiplex PCR; TCRdb's copy has only in-frame clones and leaves some out. The table lists some 200,000 clones, 80% of them singletons. J gave up 2 bases and V 0 bases, and 2 bases lay outside the gene matches. CDR1 is SGHRS, CDR2 YFSETQ, per germline. This CDR3 spans 15 amino acids. The source of this sequence is a human donor in a cohort sampled during active COVID-19. The genes are TRBV5-1 and TRBJ2-7; 10 bases map to TRBD2. The sample taken for sequencing was peripheral blood. CDR3 coding DNA: TGCGCCAGCAGCTTGGCACTAGCGGGGACCTACGAGCAGTACTTC. Its protein product is CASSLALAGTYEQYF.